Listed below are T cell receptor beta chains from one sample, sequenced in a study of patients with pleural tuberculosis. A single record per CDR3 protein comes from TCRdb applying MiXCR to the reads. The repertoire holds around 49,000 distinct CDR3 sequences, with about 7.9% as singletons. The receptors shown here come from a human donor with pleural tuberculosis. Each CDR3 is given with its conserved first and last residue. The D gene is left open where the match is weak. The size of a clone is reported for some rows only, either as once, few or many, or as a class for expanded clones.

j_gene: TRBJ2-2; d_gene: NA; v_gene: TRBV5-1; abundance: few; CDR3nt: TGCGCCAGCAGCTTGGATTACGGGGAGCTGTTTTTT; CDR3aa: CASSLDYGELFF
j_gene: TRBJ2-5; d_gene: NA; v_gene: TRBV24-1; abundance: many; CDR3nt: TGTGCCACCAGTGATCTCGGAAAAGAGACCCAGTACTTC; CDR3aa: CATSDLGKETQYF
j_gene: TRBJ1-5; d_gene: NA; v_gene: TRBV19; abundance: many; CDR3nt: TGTGCCAGTAAGGGGGTTAGCAATCAGCCCCAGCATTTT; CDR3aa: CASKGVSNQPQHF
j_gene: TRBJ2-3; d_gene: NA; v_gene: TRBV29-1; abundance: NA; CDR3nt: TGCAGCGTTGACGTTCAGGGAGGATGGATCACAGATACGCAGTATTTT; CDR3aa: CSVDVQGGWITDTQYF
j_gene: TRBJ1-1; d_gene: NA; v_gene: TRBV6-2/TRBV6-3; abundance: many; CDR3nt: TGTGCCAGCAGTTATTATTCCGGTTCTGAAGCTTTCTTT; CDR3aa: CASSYYSGSEAFF
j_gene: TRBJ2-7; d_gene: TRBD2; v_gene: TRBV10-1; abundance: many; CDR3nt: TGCGCCAGCAGTGAGTCGGGACTAGCGTACGAGCAGTACTTC; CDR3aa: CASSESGLAYEQYF
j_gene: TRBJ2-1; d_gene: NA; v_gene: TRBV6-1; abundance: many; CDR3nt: TGTGCCAGCAGTCAATTCGGACTCAGGCCCGAGCAGTTCTTC; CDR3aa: CASSQFGLRPEQFF
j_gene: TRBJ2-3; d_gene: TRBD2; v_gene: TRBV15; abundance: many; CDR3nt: TGTGCCACCAGCAGTATAGATGGCGGGAGGACAGATACGCAGTATTTT; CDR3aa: CATSSIDGGRTDTQYF
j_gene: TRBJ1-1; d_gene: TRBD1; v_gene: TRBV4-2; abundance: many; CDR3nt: TGTGCCAGCAGACACGGACAGGGGATGGCGAACACTGAAGCTTTCTTT; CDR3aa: CASRHGQGMANTEAFF
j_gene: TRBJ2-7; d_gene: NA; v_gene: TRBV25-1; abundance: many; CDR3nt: TGTGCCAGCAGTACTCAACTTAGCGGCAGTTTCTCCTACGAGCAGTACTTC; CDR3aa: CASSTQLSGSFSYEQYF
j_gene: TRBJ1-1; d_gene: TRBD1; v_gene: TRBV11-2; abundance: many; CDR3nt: TGTGCCAGCAGCTTATGGGACAGTTACACTGAAGCTTTCTTT; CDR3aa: CASSLWDSYTEAFF
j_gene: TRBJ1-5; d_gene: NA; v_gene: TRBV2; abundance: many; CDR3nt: TGTGCCAGCAGTGCGTTCCAGATCCCAAGTCAGCCCCAGCATTTT; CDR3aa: CASSAFQIPSQPQHF
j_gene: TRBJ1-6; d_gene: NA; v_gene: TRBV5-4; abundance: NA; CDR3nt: TGTGCCAGCAGCGCCTATAATTCACCCCTCCACTTT; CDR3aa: CASSAYNSPLHF
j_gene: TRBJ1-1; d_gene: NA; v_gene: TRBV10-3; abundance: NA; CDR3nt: TGTGCCATCAGACCGGACATTATGAACACTGAAGCTTTCTTT; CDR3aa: CAIRPDIMNTEAFF
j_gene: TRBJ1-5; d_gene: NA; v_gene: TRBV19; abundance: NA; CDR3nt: TGTGCCAGTGAGGGACGATCTTATAGCAATCAGCCCCAGCATTTT; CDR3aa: CASEGRSYSNQPQHF
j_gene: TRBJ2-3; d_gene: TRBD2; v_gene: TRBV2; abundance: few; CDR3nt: TGTGCCAGCGGACCGACTAGCGGGATAGCAGATACGCAGTATTTT; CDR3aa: CASGPTSGIADTQYF
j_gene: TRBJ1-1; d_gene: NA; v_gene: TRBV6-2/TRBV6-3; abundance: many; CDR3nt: TGTGCCAGCAGTCATAGCGCCTATGAAGCTTTCTTT; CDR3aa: CASSHSAYEAFF
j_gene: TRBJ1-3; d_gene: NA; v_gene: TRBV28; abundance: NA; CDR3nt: TGTGCCAGCAGTTTCCCGGGGACAAACACCAGGTATTTT; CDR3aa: CASSFPGTNTRYF
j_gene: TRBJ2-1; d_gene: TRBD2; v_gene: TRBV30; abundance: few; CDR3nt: TGTGCCTGGACTAGCGGCAATGAGCAGTTCTTC; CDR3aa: CAWTSGNEQFF
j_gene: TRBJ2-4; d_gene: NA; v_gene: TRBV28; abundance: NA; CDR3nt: TGTGCCAGCAGTTACGGAGTGGGCTACGGGGCCAAAAACATTCAGTACTTC; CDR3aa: CASSYGVGYGAKNIQYF
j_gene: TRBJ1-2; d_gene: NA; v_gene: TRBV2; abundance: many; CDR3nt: TGTGCCAGCAGTGAAGGAGCGACCGTCTATGGCTACACCTTC; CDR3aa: CASSEGATVYGYTF
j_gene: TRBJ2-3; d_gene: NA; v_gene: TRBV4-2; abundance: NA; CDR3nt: TGTGCCAGCAGCCAAGGACACTCTCCGGGAGTTACCGATACGCAGTATTTT; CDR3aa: CASSQGHSPGVTDTQYF
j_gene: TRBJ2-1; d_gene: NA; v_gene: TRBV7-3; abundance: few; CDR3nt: TGTGCCAGCAGCTTAATGGGGATGGGCTACAATGAGCAGTTCTTC; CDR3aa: CASSLMGMGYNEQFF
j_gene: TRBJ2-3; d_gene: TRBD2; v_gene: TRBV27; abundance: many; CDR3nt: TGTGCCAGCAGTTTCGGACTAGCGGTAGATACGCAGTATTTT; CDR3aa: CASSFGLAVDTQYF
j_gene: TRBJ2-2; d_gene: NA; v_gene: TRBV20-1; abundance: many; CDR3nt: TGCAGTGCTAGAGATACACAGACAAACACCGGGGAGCTGTTTTTT; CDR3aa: CSARDTQTNTGELFF
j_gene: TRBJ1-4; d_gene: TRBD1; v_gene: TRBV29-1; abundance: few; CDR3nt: TGCAGCGTTGTGGGAACTCCGGGACAGGGAGAAAAACTGTTTTTT; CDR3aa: CSVVGTPGQGEKLFF
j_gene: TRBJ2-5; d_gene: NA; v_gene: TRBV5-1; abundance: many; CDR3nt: TGCGCCAGCAGCTTGTGGGGGAAAGAGACCCAGTACTTC; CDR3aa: CASSLWGKETQYF
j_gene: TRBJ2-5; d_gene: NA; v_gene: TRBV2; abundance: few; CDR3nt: TGTGCCATAGGGGGACTGAGATTCCAAGAGACCCAGTACTTC; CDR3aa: CAIGGLRFQETQYF
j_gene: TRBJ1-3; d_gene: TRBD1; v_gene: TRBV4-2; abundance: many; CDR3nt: TGTGCCAGCAGCCCGACAGGGGGCGGAAACACCATATATTTT; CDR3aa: CASSPTGGGNTIYF
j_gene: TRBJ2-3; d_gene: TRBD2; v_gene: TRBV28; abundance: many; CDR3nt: TGTGCCAGCAGTTCCCCTAGCGGGGGGACCACAGATACGCAGTATTTT; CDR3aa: CASSSPSGGTTDTQYF
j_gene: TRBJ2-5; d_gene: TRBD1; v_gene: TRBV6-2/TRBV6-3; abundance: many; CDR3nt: TGTGCCAGCAGTTACCGGGTATGGGACAGGCGACAAGAGACCCAGTACTTC; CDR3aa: CASSYRVWDRRQETQYF
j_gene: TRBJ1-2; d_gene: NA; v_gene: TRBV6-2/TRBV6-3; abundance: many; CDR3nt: TGTGCCAGCAGTTACGTGGCAGGGCGGGATGGCTACACCTTC; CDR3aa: CASSYVAGRDGYTF
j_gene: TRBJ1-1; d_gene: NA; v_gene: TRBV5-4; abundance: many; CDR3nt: TGTGCCAGCAGCTTTTCGGCGGGGGATGAAGCTTTCTTT; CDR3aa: CASSFSAGDEAFF
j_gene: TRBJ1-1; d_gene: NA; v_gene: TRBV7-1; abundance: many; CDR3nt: TGTGCCAGCAGCCTCAGGGCTGGCGAGAACACTGAAGCTTTCTTT; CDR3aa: CASSLRAGENTEAFF
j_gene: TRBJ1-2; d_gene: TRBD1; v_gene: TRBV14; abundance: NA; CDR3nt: TGTGCCAGCAGCCAAATGGGACAGGGGTTTGGCTACACCTTC; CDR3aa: CASSQMGQGFGYTF
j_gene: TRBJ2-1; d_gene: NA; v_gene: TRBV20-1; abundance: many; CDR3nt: TGCAGTGCTAGAGATCTAACGGGGCCCTCCTACAATGAGCAGTTCTTC; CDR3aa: CSARDLTGPSYNEQFF
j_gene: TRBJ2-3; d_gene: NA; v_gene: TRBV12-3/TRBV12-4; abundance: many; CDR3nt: TGTGCCAGCACCCATCCGGGGGTTGACACAGATACGCAGTATTTT; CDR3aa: CASTHPGVDTDTQYF
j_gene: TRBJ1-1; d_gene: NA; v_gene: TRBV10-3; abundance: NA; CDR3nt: TGTGCCATCAGGGGGGCGGGGACGAACACTGAAGCTTTCTTT; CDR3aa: CAIRGAGTNTEAFF
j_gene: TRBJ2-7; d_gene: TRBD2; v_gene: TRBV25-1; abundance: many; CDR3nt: TGTGCCAGCACTTCGGGGAGGGATGCCTACGAGCAGTACTTC; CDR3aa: CASTSGRDAYEQYF
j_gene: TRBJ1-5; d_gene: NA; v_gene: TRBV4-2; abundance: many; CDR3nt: TGTGCCAGCAGCCAGGCAATCCTCGGGGGCCCAGGACAGCCCCAGCATTTT; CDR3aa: CASSQAILGGPGQPQHF
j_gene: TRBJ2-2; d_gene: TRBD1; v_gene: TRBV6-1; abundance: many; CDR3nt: TGTGCCAGCAGTCTCCAGGGGGCCCCCGGGGAGCTGTTTTTT; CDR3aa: CASSLQGAPGELFF
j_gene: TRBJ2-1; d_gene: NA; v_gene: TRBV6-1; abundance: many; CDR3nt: TGTGCCAGCAAGGTATCCCGCGATGAGCAGTTCTTC; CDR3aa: CASKVSRDEQFF
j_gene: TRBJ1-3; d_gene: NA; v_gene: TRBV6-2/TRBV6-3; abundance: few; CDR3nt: TGTGCCAGCAGTTGGGAAGACTCTGGAAACACCATATATTTT; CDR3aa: CASSWEDSGNTIYF
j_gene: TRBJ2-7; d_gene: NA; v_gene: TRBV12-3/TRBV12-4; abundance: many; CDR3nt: TGTGCCAGCAAATCAATCAGCCCGACAGGCTACGAGCAGTACTTC; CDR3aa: CASKSISPTGYEQYF
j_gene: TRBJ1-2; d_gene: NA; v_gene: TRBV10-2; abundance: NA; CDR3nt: TGCGCCAGCAGTGAGTCGATTACCGGAAACTATGGCTACACCTTC; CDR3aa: CASSESITGNYGYTF
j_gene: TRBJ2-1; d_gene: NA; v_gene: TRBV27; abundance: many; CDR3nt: TGTGCCAGCAGTTTTCTCGCCACCTACAATGAGCAGTTCTTC; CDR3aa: CASSFLATYNEQFF
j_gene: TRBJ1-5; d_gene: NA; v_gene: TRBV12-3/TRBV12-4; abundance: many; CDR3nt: TGTGCCAGCAGTTTCGGGGTACAACAGCCCCAGCATTTT; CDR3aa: CASSFGVQQPQHF
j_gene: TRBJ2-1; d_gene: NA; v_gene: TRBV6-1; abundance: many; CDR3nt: TGTGCCAGCAGTGAAGGGACTACAACCGGGTATGAGCAGTTCTTC; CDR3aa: CASSEGTTTGYEQFF
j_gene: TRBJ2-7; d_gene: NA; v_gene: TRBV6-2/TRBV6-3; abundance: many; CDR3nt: TGTGCCAGCAGTTACAGGGGTTCGGGGGACGAGCAGTACTTC; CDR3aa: CASSYRGSGDEQYF
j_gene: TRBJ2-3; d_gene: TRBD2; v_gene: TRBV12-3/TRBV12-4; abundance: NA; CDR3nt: TGTGCCAGCAGTTTAACCCGACTAGCGGTAGCAGATACGCAGTATTTT; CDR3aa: CASSLTRLAVADTQYF
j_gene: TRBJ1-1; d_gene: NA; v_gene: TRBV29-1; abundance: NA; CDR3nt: TGCAGCGTTGAAGAGAATGGGGTGCTGAACACTGAAGCTTTCTTT; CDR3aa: CSVEENGVLNTEAFF
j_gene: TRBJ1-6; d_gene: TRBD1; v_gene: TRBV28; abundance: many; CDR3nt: TGTGCCAGCAGTTTTACAGGGGTTGTGAATTCACCCCTCCACTTT; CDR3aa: CASSFTGVVNSPLHF
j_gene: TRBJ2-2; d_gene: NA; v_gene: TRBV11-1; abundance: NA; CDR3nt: TGTGCCAGCAGCCGACTAGAGGGCGGGGAGCTGTTTTTT; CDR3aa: CASSRLEGGELFF
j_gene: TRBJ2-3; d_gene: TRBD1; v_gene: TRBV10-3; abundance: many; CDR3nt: TGTGCCATCAGTGAGATCCAGGGGGAAGATACGCAGTATTTT; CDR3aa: CAISEIQGEDTQYF
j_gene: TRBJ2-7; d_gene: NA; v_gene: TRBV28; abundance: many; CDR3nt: TGTGCCAGCAGTTCTACTCAGCTGTTTTACTACTTC; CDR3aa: CASSSTQLFYYF